This T cell receptor (beta chain) was captured in a study of blood T cell repertoires in COVID-19. Allocation to cohorts depended on clinical history reported by the participants. CDR1 and CDR2 (germline): LNHNV, YYDKDF (reference sequence). With V trimmed by 3 bases and J by 0 bases, 9 bases remained unmatched. CDR3 length equals 17 residues. Here immunoSEQ multiplex PCR was the method, and the copy in TCRdb shows in-frame clones only, minus some. Here the sample spans 250,000 or so clones, 75% to 90% being singletons. The chain recombines TRBV15 with TRBJ2-7; 9 bases line up with TRBD2. Sequencing used PBMCs or T cells enriched from blood (not recorded which). This receptor was taken from a woman under 40 who had been exposed to COVID-19. The CDR3 spells CATSSPGLALSSYEQYF. The CDR3 nucleotides read TGTGCCACCAGCAGCCCGGGACTAGCTTTAAGCTCCTACGAGCAGTACTTC.